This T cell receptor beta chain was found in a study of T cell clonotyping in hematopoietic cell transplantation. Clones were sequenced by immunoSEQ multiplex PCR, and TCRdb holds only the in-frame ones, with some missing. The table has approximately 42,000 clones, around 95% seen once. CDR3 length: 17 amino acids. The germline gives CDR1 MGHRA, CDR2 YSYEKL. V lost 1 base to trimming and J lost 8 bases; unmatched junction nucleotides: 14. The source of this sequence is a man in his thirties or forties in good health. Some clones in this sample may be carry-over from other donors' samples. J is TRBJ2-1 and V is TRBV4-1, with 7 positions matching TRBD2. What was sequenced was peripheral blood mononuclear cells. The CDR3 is CASSQVGASSGRDEQFF. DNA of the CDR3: TGCGCCAGCAGCCAAGTAGGGGCGAGTAGCGGGCGGGATGAGCAGTTCTTC.